This T cell receptor beta chain appears in the sequencing data of a study of blood T cell repertoires in COVID-19. Assay: immunoSEQ multiplex PCR; the TCRdb copy retains only in-frame clones and omits some. Among 200,000 to 300,000 clones listed, 85% to 90% were seen once. The CDR3 runs 16 residues. Trimming took off 5 bases at V and 10 bases at J, with 21 bases between the two ends. Germline V gene sequence: CDR1 SGHTA, CDR2 FQGNSA. This clonotype was sampled from a man aged 50-59 years who had been exposed to COVID-19. The chain has TRBV7-2 and TRBJ1-6, with D possibly matching TRBD1 (5 bases). Sequenced: PBMCs or T cells enriched from blood (not recorded which). The CDR3: CASSPSQALSISPLHF. DNA of the CDR3: TGTGCCAGCAGCCCCTCACAGGCCCTTTCTATCTCACCCCTCCACTTT.